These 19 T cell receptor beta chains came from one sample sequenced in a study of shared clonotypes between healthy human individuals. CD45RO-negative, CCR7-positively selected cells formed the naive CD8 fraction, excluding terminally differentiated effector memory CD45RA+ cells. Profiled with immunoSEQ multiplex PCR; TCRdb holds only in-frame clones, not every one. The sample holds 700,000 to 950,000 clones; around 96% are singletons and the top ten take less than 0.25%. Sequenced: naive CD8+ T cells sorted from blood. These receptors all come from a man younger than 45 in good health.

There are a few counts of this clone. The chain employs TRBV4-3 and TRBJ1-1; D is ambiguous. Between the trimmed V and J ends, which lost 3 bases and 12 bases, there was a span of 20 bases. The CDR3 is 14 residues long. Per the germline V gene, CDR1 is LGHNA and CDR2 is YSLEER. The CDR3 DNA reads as TGCGCCAGCAGCCAGGATTTCGACGGAGGGTTAACTTTCTTT. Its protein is CASSQDFDGGLTFF.

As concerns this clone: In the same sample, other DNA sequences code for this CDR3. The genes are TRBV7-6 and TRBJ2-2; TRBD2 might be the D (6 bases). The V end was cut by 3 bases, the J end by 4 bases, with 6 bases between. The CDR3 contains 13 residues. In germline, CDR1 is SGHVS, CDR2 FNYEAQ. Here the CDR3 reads CASSLGGTGELFF. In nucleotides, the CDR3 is TGTGCCAGCAGCTTGGGGGGCACCGGGGAGCTGTTTTTT.

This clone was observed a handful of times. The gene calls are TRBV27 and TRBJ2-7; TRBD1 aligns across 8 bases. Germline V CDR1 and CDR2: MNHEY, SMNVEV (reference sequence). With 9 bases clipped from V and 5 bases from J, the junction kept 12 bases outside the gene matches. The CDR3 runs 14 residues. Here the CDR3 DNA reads TGTGCCAGTTCCAGCAGGGGGCGGGTCGACGAGCAGTACTTC. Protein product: CASSSRGRVDEQYF.

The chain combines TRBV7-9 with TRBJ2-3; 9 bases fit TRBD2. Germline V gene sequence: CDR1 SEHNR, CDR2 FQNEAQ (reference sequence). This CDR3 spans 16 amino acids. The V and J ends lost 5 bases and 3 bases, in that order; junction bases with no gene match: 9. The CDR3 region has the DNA TGTGCCAGCAGCCCTCTAGCGGGGTGGAGAACAGATACGCAGTATTTT. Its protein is CASSPLAGWRTDTQYF.

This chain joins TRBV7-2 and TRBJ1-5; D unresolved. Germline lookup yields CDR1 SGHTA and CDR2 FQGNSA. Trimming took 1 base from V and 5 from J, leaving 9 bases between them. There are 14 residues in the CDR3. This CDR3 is CASSLGLAHQPQHF. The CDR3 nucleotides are TGTGCCAGCAGCTTAGGCCTGGCCCATCAGCCCCAGCATTTT.

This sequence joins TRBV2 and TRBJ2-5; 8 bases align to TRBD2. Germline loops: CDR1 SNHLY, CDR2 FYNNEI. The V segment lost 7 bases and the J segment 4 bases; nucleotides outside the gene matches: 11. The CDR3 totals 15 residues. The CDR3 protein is CASKREGGFRETQYF. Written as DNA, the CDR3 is TGTGCCAGCAAACGGGAGGGAGGGTTTCGAGAGACCCAGTACTTC.

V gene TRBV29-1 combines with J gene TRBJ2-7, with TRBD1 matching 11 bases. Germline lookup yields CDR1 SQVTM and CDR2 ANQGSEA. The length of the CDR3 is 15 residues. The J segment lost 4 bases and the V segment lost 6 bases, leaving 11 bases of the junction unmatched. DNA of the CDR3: TGCAGCGTCGACCACCGGGACAGGGGGTCATACGAGCAGTACTTC. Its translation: CSVDHRDRGSYEQYF.

CDR3 region: CASSPAGAGGYEQYF. Here the CDR3 DNA reads TGTGCCAGCAGCCCCGCAGGTGCAGGGGGCTACGAGCAGTACTTC. J is TRBJ2-7 and V is TRBV9; 7 bases align to TRBD1. V was clipped by 4 bases and J by 3 bases; unmatched bases: 10. The germline CDR1 and CDR2 sequences are SGDLS and YYNGEE. The CDR3 is 15 amino acids.

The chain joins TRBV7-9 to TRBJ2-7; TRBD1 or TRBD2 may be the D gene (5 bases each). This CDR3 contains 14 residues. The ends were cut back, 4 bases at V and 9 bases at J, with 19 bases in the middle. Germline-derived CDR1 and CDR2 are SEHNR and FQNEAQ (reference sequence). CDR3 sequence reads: CASSSGPLAGGQYF. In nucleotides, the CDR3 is TGTGCCAGCAGCTCGGGACCCCTCGCGGGCGGGCAGTACTTC.

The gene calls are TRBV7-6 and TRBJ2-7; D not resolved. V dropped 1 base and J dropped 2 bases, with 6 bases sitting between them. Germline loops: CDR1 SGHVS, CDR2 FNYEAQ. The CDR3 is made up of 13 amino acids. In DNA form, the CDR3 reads TGTGCCAGCAGCTTAGTCGGTCCCTACGAGCAGTACTTC. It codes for CASSLVGPYEQYF.

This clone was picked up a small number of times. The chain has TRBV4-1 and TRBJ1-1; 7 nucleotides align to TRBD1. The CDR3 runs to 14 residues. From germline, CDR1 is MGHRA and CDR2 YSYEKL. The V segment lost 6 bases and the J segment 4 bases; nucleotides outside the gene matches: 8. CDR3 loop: CASRQTGVSTEAFF. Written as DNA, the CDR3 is TGCGCCAGCAGGCAAACAGGGGTTAGCACTGAAGCTTTCTTT.

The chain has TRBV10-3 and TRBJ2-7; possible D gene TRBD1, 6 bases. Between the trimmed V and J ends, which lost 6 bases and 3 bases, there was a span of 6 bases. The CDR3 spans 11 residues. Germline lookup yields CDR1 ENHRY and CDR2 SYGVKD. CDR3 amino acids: CAIRGGYEQYF. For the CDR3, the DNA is TGTGCCATCAGAGGGGGCTACGAGCAGTACTTC.

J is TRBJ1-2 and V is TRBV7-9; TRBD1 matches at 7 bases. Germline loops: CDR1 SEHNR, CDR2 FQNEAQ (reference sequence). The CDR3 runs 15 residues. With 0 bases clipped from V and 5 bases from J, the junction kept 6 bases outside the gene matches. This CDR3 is CASSLATGEAYGYTF. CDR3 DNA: TGTGCCAGCAGCTTAGCAACAGGGGAGGCGTATGGCTACACCTTC.

As DNA, the CDR3 is TGTGCCAGCAGCTTAACGTGGCAAGAGACCCAGTACTTC. It yields the protein CASSLTWQETQYF. The chain recombines TRBV13 with TRBJ2-5; D call uncertain. Deletions cut 2 bases from V and 2 bases from J, with 6 bases between. Germline V gene data show CDR1 as PRHDT and CDR2 as FYEKMQ (reference sequence). The CDR3 has 13 residues.

The CDR3 nucleotides are TGTGCCAGCAGCTTATATGCTAGCGGTTCCTACGAGCAGTACTTC. It translates to CASSLYASGSYEQYF. The chain recombines TRBV7-6 with TRBJ2-7; TRBD2 aligns across 7 bases. The V segment lost 2 bases and the J segment 1 base; nucleotides outside the gene matches: 5. Germline CDR1 reads SGHVS; CDR2 reads FNYEAQ. The CDR3 spans 15 residues.

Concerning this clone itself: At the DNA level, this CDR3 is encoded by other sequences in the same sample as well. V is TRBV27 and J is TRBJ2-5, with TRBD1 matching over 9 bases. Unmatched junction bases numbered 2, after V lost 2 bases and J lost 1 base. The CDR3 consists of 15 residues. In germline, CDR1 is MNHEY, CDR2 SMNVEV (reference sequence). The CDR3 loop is CASSLGTGTQETQYF. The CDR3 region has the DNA TGTGCCAGCAGTTTAGGGACAGGGACCCAAGAGACCCAGTACTTC.

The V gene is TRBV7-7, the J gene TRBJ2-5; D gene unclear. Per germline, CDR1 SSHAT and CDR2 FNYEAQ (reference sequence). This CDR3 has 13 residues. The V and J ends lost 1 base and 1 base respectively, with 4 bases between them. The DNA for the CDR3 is TGTGCCAGCAGCTTAGTAGTCCAAGAGACCCAGTACTTC. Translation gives CASSLVVQETQYF.

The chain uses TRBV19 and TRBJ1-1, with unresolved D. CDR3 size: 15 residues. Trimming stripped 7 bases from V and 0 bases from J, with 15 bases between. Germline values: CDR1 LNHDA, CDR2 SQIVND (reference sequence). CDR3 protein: CASIALGGMNTEAFF. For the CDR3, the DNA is TGTGCCAGTATTGCCCTAGGAGGGATGAACACTGAAGCTTTCTTT. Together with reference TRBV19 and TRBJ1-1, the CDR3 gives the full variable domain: DGGITQSPKYLFRKEGQNVTLSCEQNLNHDAMYWYRQDPGQGLRLIYYSQIVNDFQKGDIAEGYSVSREKKESFPLTVTSAQKNPTAFYLCASIALGGMNTEAFFGQGTRLTVV.

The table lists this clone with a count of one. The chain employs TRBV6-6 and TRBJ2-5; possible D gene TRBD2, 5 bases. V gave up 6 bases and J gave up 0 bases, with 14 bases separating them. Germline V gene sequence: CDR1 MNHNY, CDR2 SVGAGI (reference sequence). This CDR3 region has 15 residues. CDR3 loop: CASSHPPGYQETQYF. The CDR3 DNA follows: TGTGCCAGCAGCCACCCCCCGGGGTACCAAGAGACCCAGTACTTC.